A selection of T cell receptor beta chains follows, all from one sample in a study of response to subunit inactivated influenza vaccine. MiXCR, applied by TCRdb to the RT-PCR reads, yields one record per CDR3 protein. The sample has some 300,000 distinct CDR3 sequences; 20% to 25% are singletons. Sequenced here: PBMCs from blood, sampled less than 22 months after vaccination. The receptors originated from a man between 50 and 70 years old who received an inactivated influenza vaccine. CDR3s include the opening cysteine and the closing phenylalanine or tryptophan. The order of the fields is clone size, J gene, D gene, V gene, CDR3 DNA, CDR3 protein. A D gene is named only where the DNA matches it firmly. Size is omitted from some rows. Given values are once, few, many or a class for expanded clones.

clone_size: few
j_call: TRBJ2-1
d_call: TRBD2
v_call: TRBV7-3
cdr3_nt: TGTGCCAGCAGCTTATACGGGAGGAAGCATGAGCAGTTCTTC
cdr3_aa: CASSLYGRKHEQFF

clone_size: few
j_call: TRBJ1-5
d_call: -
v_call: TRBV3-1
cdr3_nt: TGTGCCAGCAGCCAAGATGGGGGTCAGCCCCAGCATTTT
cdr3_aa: CASSQDGGQPQHF

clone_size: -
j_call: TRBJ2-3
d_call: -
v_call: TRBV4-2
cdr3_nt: TGTGCCAGCAGCCTCACGTCCAGGGCGGGGTCCACAGATACGCAGTATTTT
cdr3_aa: CASSLTSRAGSTDTQYF

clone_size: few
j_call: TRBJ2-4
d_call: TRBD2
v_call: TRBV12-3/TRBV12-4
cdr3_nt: TGTGCCAGCAGTCCCGGGACTACCATAGCCAAAAACATTCAGTACTTC
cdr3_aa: CASSPGTTIAKNIQYF

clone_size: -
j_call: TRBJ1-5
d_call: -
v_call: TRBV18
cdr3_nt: TGTGCCAGCTCACCCGAGGGGCGGCCCCGCGGTCAGCCCCAGCATTTT
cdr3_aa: CASSPEGRPRGQPQHF

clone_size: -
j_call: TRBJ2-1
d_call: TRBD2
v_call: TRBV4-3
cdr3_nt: TGCGCCAGCAGCCAGGGACTTGCGGGAGGTTTGTACAATGAGCAGTTCTTC
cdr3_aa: CASSQGLAGGLYNEQFF

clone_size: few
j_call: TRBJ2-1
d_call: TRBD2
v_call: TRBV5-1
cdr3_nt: TGCGCCAGCAGCGCACTAGCGGGAGATATCAATGAGCAGTTCTTC
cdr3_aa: CASSALAGDINEQFF

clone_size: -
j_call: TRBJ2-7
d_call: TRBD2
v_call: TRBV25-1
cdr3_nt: TGTGCCAGCACCTGTATGAGGCCTAGCGGGAGGGAAACCTACGAGCAGTACTTC
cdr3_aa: CASTCMRPSGRETYEQYF

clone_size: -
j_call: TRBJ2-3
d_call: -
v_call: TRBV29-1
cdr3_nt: TGCAGCGTGGCTAGCGAAAGCACAGATACGCAGTATTTT
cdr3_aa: CSVASESTDTQYF

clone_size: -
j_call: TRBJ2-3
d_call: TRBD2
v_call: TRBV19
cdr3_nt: TGTGCCAGTACCGGGACTAGTCCAAGCACAGATACGCAGTATTTT
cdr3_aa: CASTGTSPSTDTQYF

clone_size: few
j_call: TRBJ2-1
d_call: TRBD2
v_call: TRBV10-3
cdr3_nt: TGTGCCATCAGTCAGGGACTAGCGGGGGCTGAGCAGTTCTTC
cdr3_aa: CAISQGLAGAEQFF

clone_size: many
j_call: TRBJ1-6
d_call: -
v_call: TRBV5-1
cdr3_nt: TGCGCCAGCAGCCCCGGGACTCATCATAATTCACCCCTCCACTTT
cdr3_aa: CASSPGTHHNSPLHF

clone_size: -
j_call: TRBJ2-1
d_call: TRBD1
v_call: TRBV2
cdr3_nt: TGTGCCAGCAGGAGGAGGACAGGGGGGGACAATGAGCAGTTCTTC
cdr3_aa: CASRRRTGGDNEQFF

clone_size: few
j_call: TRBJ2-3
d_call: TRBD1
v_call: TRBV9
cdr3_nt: TGTGCCAGCAGCGGACCGGGACAGGGAGGAGATACGCAGTATTTT
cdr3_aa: CASSGPGQGGDTQYF

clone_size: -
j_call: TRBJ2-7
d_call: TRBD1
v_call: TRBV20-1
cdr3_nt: TGCAGTGTCGACAGGGGGGACCACGAGCAGTACTTC
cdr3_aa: CSVDRGDHEQYF

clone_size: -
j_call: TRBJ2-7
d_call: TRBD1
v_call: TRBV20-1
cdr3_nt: TGCAGTGCCCAGGGACAGGGAACCTACGAGCAGTACTTC
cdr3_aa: CSAQGQGTYEQYF

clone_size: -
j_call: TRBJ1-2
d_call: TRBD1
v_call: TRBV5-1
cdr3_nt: TGCGCCAGCAGCTTGTCGGGACAGGGGATGGAGAGCTACACCTTC
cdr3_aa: CASSLSGQGMESYTF

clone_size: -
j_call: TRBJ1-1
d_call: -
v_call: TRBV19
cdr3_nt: TGTGCCAGTAGTAAACAGGGATACACTGAAGCTTTCTTT
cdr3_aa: CASSKQGYTEAFF

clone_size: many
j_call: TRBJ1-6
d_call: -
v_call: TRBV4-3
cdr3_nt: TGCGCCAGCAGCCAAGATCTTGACCCTACACCCCTCCACTTT
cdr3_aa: CASSQDLDPTPLHF

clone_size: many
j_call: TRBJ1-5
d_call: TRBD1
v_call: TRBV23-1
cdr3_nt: TGCGCCAGCAGTCAATCGCCGCAGGGGGCTCAGCCCCAGCATTTT
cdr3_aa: CASSQSPQGAQPQHF

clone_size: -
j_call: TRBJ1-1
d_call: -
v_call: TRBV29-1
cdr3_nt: TGCAGCGTTGAAGTTCTACGCGCGGGGGAGAGGGTAGCTTTCTTT
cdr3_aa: CSVEVLRAGERVAFF

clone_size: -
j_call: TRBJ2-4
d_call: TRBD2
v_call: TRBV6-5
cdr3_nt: TGTGCCAGCAGTTACACTCTAGCGGGGGGGACAGGTGCCAAAAACATTCAGTACTTC
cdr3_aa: CASSYTLAGGTGAKNIQYF

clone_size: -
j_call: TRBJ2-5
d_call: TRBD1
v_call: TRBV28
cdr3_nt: TGTGCCAGCAGTAGCTACAGGGGGCTGGGAGAGACCCAGTACTTC
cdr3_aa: CASSSYRGLGETQYF

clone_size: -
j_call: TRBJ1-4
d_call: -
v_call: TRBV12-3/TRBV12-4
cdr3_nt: TGTGCCAGCAGTTTCAAGGGAGCGGGAGAAAAACTGTTTTTT
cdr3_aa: CASSFKGAGEKLFF

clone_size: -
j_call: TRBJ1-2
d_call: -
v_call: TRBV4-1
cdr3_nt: TGCGCCAGCAGCCACTTAAGGGGTGCAGGGGATGGCTACACCTTC
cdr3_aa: CASSHLRGAGDGYTF

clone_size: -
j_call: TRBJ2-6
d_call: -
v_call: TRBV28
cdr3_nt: TGTGCCAGCAGTTCTCTGCAGTTCTCTGGGGCCAACGTCCTGACTTTC
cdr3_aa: CASSSLQFSGANVLTF

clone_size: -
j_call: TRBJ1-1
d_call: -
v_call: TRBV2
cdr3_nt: TGTGCCAGCACTTCGGTACGAGGGAACACTGAAGCTTTCTTT
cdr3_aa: CASTSVRGNTEAFF

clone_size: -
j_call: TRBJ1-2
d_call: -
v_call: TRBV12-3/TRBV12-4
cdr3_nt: TGTGCCAGCAGTTTAGTCGGAAGTGGGGGAGCTAACTATGGCTACACCTTC
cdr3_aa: CASSLVGSGGANYGYTF

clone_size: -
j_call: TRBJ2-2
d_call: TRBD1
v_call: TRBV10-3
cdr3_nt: TGTGCCATCAGTGGGGGAGCAGGGGGCCCCGACACCGGGGAGCTGTTTTTT
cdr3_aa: CAISGGAGGPDTGELFF

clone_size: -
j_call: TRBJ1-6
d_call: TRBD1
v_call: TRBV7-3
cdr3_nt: TGTGCCAGCAGCTTCGCCGGGACAGCGAATTCACCCCTCCACTTT
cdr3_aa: CASSFAGTANSPLHF

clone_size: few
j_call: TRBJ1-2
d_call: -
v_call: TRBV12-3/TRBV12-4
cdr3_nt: TGTGCCAGTCACAGGGCCTCTAACTATGGCTACACCTTC
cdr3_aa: CASHRASNYGYTF

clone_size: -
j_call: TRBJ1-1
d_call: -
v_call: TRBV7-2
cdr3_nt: TGTGCCAGCAGCACAAATTCAAGGAACACTGAAGCTTTCTTT
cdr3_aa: CASSTNSRNTEAFF

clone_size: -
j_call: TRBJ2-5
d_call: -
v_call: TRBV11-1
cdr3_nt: TGTGCCAGCAGCTTAGCGTGGCGGAGGGGACAAGAGACCCAGTACTTC
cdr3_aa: CASSLAWRRGQETQYF

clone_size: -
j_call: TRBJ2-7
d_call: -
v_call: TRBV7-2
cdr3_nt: TGTGCCAGCAGCTCCCGGGCTACCTACGAGCAGTACTTC
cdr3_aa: CASSSRATYEQYF

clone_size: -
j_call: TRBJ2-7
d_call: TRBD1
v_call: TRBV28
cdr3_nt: TGTGCCAGCAGTCCTCCGGGACAGGTTTCCTACGAGCAGTACTTC
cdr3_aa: CASSPPGQVSYEQYF

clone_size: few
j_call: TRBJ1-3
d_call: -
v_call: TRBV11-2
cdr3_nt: TGTGCCAGCAGCTTAGTTCCACCCAGGAGGGGGTCCCACTCTGGAAACACCATATATTTT
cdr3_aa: CASSLVPPRRGSHSGNTIYF

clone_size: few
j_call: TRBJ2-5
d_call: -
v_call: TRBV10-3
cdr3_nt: TGTGCCATCAGTCCACAGCGGAAAGAGACCCAGTACTTC
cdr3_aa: CAISPQRKETQYF

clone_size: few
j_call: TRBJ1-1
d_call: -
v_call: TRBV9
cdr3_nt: TGTGCCAGCAGCGTAGATTTCGGGGGAGCTGAAGCTTTCTTT
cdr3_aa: CASSVDFGGAEAFF

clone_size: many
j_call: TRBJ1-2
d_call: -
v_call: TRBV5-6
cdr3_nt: TGTGCCAGCAGCCCGGTGATGTCTCAACTTGGCTACACCTTC
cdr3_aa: CASSPVMSQLGYTF

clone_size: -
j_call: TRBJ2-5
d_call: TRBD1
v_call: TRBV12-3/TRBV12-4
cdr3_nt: TGTGCCAGCAGTTTAGATTCAGGGGGCGGAGAGACCCAGTACTTC
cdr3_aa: CASSLDSGGGETQYF

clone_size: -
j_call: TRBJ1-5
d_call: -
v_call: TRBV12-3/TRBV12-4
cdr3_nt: TGTGCCAGCGGTCTATATAGCAATCAGCCCCAGCATTTT
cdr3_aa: CASGLYSNQPQHF

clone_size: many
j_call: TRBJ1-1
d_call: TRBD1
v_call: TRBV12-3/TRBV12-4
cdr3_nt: TGTGCCAGCAATCCACAGGGGTTTGGCACTGAAGCTTTCTTT
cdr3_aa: CASNPQGFGTEAFF

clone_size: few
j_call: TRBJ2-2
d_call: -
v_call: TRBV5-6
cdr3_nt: TGTGCCAGCAGCTTGTTGGGACAGAACACCGGGGAGCTGTTTTTT
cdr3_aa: CASSLLGQNTGELFF

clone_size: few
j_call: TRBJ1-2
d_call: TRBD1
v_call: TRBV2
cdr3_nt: TGTGCCAGCAGTGAAAATTTTAGGACAGGGAGTTCCTATGGCTACACCTTC
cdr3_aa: CASSENFRTGSSYGYTF